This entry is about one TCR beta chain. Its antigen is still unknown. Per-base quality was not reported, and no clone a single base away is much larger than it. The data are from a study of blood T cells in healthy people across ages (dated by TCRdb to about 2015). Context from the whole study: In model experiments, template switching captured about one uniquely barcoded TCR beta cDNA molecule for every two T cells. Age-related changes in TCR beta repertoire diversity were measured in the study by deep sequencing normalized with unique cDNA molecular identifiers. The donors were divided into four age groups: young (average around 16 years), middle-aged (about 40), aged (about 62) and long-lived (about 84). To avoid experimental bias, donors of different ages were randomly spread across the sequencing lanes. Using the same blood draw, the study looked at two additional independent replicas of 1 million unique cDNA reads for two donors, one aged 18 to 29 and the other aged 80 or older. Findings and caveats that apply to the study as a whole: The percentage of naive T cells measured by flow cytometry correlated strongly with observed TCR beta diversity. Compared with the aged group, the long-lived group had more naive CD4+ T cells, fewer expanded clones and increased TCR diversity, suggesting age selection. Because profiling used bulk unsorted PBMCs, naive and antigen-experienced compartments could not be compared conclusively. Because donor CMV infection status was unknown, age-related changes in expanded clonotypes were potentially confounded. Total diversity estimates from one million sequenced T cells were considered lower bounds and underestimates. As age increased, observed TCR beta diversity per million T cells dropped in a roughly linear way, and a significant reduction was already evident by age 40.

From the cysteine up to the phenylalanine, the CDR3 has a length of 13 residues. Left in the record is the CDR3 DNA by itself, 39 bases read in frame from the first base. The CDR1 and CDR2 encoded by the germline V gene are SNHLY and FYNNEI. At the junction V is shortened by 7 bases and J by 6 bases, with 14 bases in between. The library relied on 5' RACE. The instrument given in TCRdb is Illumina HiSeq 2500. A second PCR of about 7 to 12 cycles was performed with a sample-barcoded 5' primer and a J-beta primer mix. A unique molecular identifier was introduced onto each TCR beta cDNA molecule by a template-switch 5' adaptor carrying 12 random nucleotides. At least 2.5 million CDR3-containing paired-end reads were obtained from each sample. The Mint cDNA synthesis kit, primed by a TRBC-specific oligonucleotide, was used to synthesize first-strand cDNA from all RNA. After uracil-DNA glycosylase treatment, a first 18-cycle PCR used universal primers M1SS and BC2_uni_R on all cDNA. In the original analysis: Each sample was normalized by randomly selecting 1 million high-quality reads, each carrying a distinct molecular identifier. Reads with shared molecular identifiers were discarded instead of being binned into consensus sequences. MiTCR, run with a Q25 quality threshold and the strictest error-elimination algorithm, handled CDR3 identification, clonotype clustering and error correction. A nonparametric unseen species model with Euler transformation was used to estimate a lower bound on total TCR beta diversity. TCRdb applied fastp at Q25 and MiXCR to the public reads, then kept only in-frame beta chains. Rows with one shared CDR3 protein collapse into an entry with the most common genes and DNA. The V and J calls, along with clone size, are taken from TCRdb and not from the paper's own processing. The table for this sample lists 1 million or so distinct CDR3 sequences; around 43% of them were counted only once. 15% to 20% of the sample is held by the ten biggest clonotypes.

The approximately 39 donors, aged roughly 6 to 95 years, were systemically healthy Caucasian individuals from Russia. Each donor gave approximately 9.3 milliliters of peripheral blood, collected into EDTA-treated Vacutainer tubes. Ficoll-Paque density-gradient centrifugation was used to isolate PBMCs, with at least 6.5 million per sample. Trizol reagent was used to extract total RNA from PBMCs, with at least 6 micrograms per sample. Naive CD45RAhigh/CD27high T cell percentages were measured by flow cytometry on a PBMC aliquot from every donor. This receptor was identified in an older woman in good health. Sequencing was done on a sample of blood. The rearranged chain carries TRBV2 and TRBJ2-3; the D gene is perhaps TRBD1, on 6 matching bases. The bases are TGTGCCAGCACCTCGCAGGGGACGGATACGCAGTATTTT. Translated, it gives CASTSQGTDTQYF.